The clone carrying this T cell receptor (beta chain) was detected only a few times. The antigen is undetermined. Germline lookup yields CDR1 SGHTS and CDR2 YDEGEE. The V and J ends lost 3 bases and 5 bases, in that order; junction bases with no gene match: 7. The CDR3 totals 14 residues. Reverse transcription of extracted RNA yielded cDNA, which provided the sequencing template. Clones were read by immunoSEQ multiplex PCR, and TCRdb kept only the in-frame ones, dropping some. Of around 250,000 clones detected, about 68% appear once; the ten largest clones hold around 1.2%. Researchers gathered lesional scalp punch biopsies and peripheral blood from patients with alopecia areata. These data belong to a study of CD8+ T cells in alopecia areata. Whole-study context: Among treated patients, oral tofacitinib was administered at 5 to 10 mg twice daily. The tofacitinib course ran for 6 to 18 months and was followed by 6 months off drug. Study-level results: In lesional scalp, particularly from alopecia totalis/universalis, clonality was higher than in normal scalp.

The material sequenced was CD4+ T cells sorted from blood, taken at week 0. The TCR was taken from a human donor with alopecia areata. The chain is built from TRBV5-8 and TRBJ1-1, with 7 bases identical to TRBD1. CDR3 protein: CASSSEGAKTEAFF. CDR3 DNA sequence: TGTGCCAGCAGCTCCGAGGGGGCAAAGACTGAAGCTTTCTTT.